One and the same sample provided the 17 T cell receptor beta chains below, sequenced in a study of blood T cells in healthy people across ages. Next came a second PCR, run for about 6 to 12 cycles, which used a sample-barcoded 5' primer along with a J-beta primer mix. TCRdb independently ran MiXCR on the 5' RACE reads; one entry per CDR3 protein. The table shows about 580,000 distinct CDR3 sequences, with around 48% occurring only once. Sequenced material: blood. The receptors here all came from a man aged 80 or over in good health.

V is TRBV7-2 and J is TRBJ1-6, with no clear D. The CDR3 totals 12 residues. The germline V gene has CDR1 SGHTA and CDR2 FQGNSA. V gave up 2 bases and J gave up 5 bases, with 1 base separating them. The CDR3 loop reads CASSLNNSPLHF. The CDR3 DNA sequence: TGTGCCAGCAGCTTAAATAATTCACCCCTCCACTTT.

The CDR3 nucleotides read TGTGCCATCAGTGAGTCGGGACTAGCGGGAGCAACAGATACGCAGTATTTT. Translating it yields CAISESGLAGATDTQYF. The gene calls are TRBV10-3 and TRBJ2-3; TRBD2 agrees at 14 bases. The CDR3 extends over 17 amino acids. CDR1 ENHRY and CDR2 SYGVKD come from the germline V gene. The junction had 2 bases not matched to a gene; V was cut back by 0 bases and J by 3 bases.

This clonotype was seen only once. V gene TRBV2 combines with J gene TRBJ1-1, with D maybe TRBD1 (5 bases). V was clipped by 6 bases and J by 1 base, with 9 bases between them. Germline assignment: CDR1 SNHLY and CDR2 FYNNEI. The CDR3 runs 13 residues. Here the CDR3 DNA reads TGTGCCAGCAGGGGAGACAGGAACACTGAAGCTTTCTTT. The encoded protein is CASRGDRNTEAFF.

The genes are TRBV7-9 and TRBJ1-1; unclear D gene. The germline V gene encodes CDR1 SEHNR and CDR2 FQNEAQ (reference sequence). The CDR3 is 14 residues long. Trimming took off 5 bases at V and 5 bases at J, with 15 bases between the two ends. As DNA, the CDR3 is TGTGCCAGCAGCGTGGCTAAGGGTCGGACTGAAGCTTTCTTT. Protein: CASSVAKGRTEAFF. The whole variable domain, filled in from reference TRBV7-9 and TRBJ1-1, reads DTGVSQNPRHKITKRGQNVTFRCDPISEHNRLYWYRQTLGQGPEFLTYFQNEAQLEKSRLLSDRFSAERPKGSFSTLEIQRTEQGDSAMYLCASSVAKGRTEAFFGQGTRLTVV.

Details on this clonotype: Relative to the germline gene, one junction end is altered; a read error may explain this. The CDR3 spells CVSSRGPGETQYF. The CDR3 DNA follows: TGTGTCAGCAGCCGCGGACCTGGGGAGACCCAGTACTTC. This rearrangement joins TRBV9 to TRBJ2-7; D gene ambiguous. The end of the DNA is better explained by TRBJ2-5, so the J call may be wrong. Germline CDR1 is SGDLS and CDR2 is YYNGEE. The CDR3 is made up of 13 amino acids.

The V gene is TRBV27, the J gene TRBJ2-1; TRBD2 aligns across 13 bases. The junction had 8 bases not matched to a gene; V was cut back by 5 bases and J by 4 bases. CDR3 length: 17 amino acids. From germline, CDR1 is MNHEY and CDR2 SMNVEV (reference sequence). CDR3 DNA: TGTGCCAGCAGTCCGAGGACTAGCGGGAGTTTATACAATGAGCAGTTCTTC. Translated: CASSPRTSGSLYNEQFF.

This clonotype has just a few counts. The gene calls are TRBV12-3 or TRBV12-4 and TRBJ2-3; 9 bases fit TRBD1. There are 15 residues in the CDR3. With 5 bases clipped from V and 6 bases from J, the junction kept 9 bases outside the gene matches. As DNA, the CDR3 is TGTGCCAGCAGTCCCCGGGACAGGGTTTCGGATACGCAGTATTTT. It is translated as CASSPRDRVSDTQYF.

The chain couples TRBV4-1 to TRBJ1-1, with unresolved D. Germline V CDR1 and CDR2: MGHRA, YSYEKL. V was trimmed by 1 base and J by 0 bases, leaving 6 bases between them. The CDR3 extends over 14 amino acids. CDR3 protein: CASSQGHLNTEAFF. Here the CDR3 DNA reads TGCGCCAGCAGCCAAGGACACTTGAACACTGAAGCTTTCTTT.

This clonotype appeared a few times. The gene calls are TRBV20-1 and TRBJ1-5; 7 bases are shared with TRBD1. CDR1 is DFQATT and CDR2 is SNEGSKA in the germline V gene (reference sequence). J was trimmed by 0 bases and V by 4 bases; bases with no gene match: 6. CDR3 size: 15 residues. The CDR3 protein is CSATRQGLSNQPQHF. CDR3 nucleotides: TGCAGTGCTACCCGACAGGGACTTAGCAATCAGCCCCAGCATTTT.

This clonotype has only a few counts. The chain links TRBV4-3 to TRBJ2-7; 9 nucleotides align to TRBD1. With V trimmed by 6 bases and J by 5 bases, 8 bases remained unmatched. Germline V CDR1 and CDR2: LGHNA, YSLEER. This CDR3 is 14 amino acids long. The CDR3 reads CASSPDRGVHEQYF. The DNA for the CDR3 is TGCGCCAGCAGTCCGGACAGGGGTGTCCACGAGCAGTACTTC.

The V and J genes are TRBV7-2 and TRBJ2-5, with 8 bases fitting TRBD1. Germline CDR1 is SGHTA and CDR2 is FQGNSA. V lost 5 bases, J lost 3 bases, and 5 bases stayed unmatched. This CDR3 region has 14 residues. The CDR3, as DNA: TGTGCCAGCAGCGTAAGGACAGGGAAAGAGACCCAGTACTTC. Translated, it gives CASSVRTGKETQYF.

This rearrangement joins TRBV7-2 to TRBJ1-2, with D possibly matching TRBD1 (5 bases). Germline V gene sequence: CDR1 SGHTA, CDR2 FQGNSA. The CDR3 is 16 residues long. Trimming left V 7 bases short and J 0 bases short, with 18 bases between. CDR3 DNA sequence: TGTGCCAGCATCCGAACGGGGGGGATAGCTAACTATGGCTACACCTTC. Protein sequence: CASIRTGGIANYGYTF.

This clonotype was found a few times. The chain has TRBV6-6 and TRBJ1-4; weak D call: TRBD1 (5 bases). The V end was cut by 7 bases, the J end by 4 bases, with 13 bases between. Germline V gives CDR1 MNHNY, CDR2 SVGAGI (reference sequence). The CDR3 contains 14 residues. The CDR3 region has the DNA TGTGCCAGCACATGGGGACGTAATAATGAAAAACTGTTTTTT. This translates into CASTWGRNNEKLFF.

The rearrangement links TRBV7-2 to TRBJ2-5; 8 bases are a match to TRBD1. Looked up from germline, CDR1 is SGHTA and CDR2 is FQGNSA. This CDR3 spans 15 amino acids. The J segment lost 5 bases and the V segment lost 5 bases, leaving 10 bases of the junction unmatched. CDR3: CASSGTRQGSETQYF. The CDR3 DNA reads TGTGCCAGCAGCGGAACAAGACAGGGGAGTGAGACCCAGTACTTC.

The CDR3 sequence is CSARDENTGANVLTF. CDR3 coding DNA: TGCAGTGCTAGAGATGAAAATACTGGGGCCAACGTCCTGACTTTC. The chain has TRBV20-1 and TRBJ2-6; D is undetermined. This CDR3 contains 15 residues. V lost 0 bases, J lost 2 bases, and 8 bases lay in between. Per the germline V gene, CDR1 is DFQATT and CDR2 is SNEGSKA (reference sequence).

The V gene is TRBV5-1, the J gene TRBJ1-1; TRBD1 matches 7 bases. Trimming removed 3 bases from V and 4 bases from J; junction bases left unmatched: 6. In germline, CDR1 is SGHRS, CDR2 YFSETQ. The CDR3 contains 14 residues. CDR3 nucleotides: TGCGCCAGCAGCTGGAACGCAGGGGGCACTGAAGCTTTCTTT. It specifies CASSWNAGGTEAFF.

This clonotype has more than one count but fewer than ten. The CDR3 DNA follows: TGCAGTGCTACATTTAGGGGCAATCAGCCCCAGCATTTT. Its protein is CSATFRGNQPQHF. The chain couples TRBV20-1 to TRBJ1-5; D unclear. Germline V gene sequence: CDR1 DFQATT, CDR2 SNEGSKA (reference sequence). Trimming left V 4 bases short and J 2 bases short, with 9 bases between. The length of the CDR3 is 13 residues.